Listed here are 21 T cell receptor beta chains from one sample, sequenced in a study of T cell responses to AZD1222 COVID-19 vaccine (dated by TCRdb to 2020 to 2022). Libraries were built with the immunoSEQ multiplex PCR assay. Imported from immuneACCESS, the table was reduced by TCRdb to in-frame sequences with V and J called. These copies leave out some clones; in studies compared against another copy, an unresolved V gene accounts for under half, and the cause of the remainder is not known. The sample data list roughly 120,000 clones, and about 91% of these were observed just once. The ten largest clonotypes hold 4% to 5.5% of the sample. Sample time point, as interpreted from the label and publication: baseline before first vaccination. The source was peripheral blood, collected on day 0 of AZD1222 vaccination. These receptors were obtained from an adult in good health.

The chain is built from TRBV4-1 and TRBJ2-5; 8 nucleotides line up with TRBD2. The germline V gene has CDR1 MGHRA and CDR2 YSYEKL. The CDR3 contains 15 residues. The junction had 2 bases not matched to a gene; V was cut back by 0 bases and J by 2 bases. The CDR3 protein is CASSQEGLEQETQYF. The CDR3, as DNA: TGCGCCAGCAGCCAAGAGGGACTAGAGCAAGAGACCCAGTACTTC.

Only a few counts were recorded for this clone. The chain carries TRBV18 and TRBJ1-3; weak D call: TRBD1 (5 bases). The germline gives CDR1 KGHSH, CDR2 LQKENI. The length of the CDR3 is 14 residues. V dropped 3 bases and J dropped 2 bases, with 8 bases sitting between them. The CDR3 loop is CASSPQGAGNTIYF. The CDR3 DNA sequence: TGTGCCAGCTCACCCCAAGGGGCTGGAAACACCATATATTTT. Full variable domain (missing parts from reference TRBV18 and TRBJ1-3): NAGVMQNPRHLVRRRGQEARLRCSPMKGHSHVYWYRQLPEEGLKFMVYLQKENIIDESGMPKERFSAEFPKEGPSILRIQQVVRGDSAAYFCASSPQGAGNTIYFGEGSWLTVV.

The chain links TRBV18 to TRBJ2-7, with TRBD1 matching 7 bases. CDR3 length: 15 amino acids. The germline CDR1 and CDR2 sequences are KGHSH and LQKENI. After removal of 3 bases from V and 2 bases from J, the junction contained 7 bases not matched to a gene. CDR3 protein: CASSPGTAITYEQYF. CDR3 nucleotides: TGTGCCAGCTCACCCGGGACAGCAATAACCTACGAGCAGTACTTC.

CDR3 sequence: CASSYSISVNTEAFF. CDR3 sequence (DNA): TGTGCCAGCAGTTACTCGATATCAGTGAACACTGAAGCTTTCTTT. The chain has TRBV6-5 and TRBJ1-1; no reliable D call. Germline V CDR1 and CDR2: MNHEY, SVGAGI. The CDR3 sequence is 15 residues long. V lost 0 bases and J 0 bases, leaving 8 bases between the germline ends.

This chain joins TRBV6-1 and TRBJ1-3; no clear D. V dropped 5 bases and J dropped 0 bases, with 5 bases sitting between them. Germline V gene data show CDR1 as MNHNS and CDR2 as SASEGT. The CDR3 covers 13 residues. CDR3 DNA: TGTGCCAGCAGTCTGAACTCTGGAAACACCATATATTTT. The encoded protein is CASSLNSGNTIYF.

The chain combines TRBV28 with TRBJ1-1, with no clear D. The germline V gene encodes CDR1 MDHEN and CDR2 SYDVKM. The length of the CDR3 is 16 residues. V was cut by 2 bases and J by 0 bases, with 13 bases left in between. The CDR3 DNA is TGTGCCAGCAGTTTACAGGCGGCTTTTATGAACACTGAAGCTTTCTTT. It specifies CASSLQAAFMNTEAFF.

The rearrangement links TRBV19 to TRBJ1-1; a possible D gene is TRBD1 (6 bases). This CDR3 region has 13 residues. Germline V gene data show CDR1 as LNHDA and CDR2 as SQIVND (reference sequence). Trimming pared 8 bases from V and 0 bases from J, leaving 10 bases between. This CDR3 reads CASGTTMNTEAFF. As DNA, the CDR3 is TGTGCCAGTGGGACAACGATGAACACTGAAGCTTTCTTT.

The DNA of the CDR3 is TGTGCCAGTAGAAAAGAAAGGGGCTTATTTCAAACTGAAGCTTTCTTT. Translating it yields CASRKERGLFQTEAFF. The chain carries TRBV19 and TRBJ1-1; D is perhaps TRBD1 (5 bases). V was shortened by 6 bases and J by 5 bases, with 22 bases between the two germline ends. The CDR3 is 16 amino acids. Germline CDR1 and CDR2: LNHDA and SQIVND (reference sequence).

V is TRBV20-1 and J is TRBJ1-2; D is unresolved. V dropped 4 bases and J dropped 0 bases, with 3 bases sitting between them. The CDR3 totals 11 residues. Germline CDR1 DFQATT, CDR2 SNEGSKA (reference sequence). CDR3 loop: CSAKSNYGYTF. DNA for the CDR3: TGCAGTGCTAAGTCTAACTATGGCTACACCTTC.

This chain links TRBV11-2 with TRBJ2-6; tentative D call: TRBD2 (6 bases). CDR1 and CDR2 (germline): SGHAT, FQNNGV. V was clipped by 5 bases and J by 1 base, with 15 bases between them. This CDR3 has 17 residues. The CDR3 DNA reads as TGTGCCAGCAGCCCCTCGGGGGTAGGTTCTGGGGCCAACGTCCTGACTTTC. It yields the protein CASSPSGVGSGANVLTF.

V usage is TRBV7-9 and J usage is TRBJ2-3; 10 nucleotides align to TRBD2. Germline V gene data show CDR1 as SEHNR and CDR2 as FQNEAQ (reference sequence). CDR3 length: 15 amino acids. Trimming cost V 5 bases and J 3 bases; bases outside gene matches: 5. The CDR3 DNA reads TGTGCCAGCAGCGAGCAGCGGGGGGGGACAGATACGCAGTATTTT. It specifies CASSEQRGGTDTQYF.

The chain has TRBV12-5 and TRBJ2-5; 7 bases agree with TRBD1. With V trimmed by 5 bases and J by 5 bases, 17 bases remained unmatched. CDR3 size: 17 residues. Germline lookup yields CDR1 LGHNT and CDR2 FRNRAP. The CDR3 sequence: CASGKNPDTGAGETQYF. In DNA form, the CDR3 reads TGTGCTAGTGGTAAGAACCCCGATACAGGGGCTGGCGAGACCCAGTACTTC.

CDR3: CASSRSPGLNQPQHF. As DNA, the CDR3 is TGTGCCAGCAGCCGCAGCCCAGGGCTCAATCAGCCCCAGCATTTT. The J gene is TRBJ1-5, the V gene TRBV6-5; D perhaps matches TRBD1 (5 bases). The CDR3 contains 15 residues. V lost 6 bases to trimming and J lost 3 bases, with 15 bases between them. Germline-derived CDR1 and CDR2 are MNHEY and SVGAGI.

The CDR3 region has the DNA TGTGCCAGCAGCCAACCATGGGGACAGTCGGATACGCAGTATTTT. Protein: CASSQPWGQSDTQYF. The rearrangement uses TRBV3-1 (or the pseudogene TRBV3-2) and TRBJ2-3; 7 positions match TRBD1. CDR1 is LGHDT and CDR2 is YNNKEL in the germline V gene (reference sequence). CDR3 length: 15 amino acids. The J segment lost 6 bases and the V segment lost 2 bases, leaving 8 bases of the junction unmatched.

The chain carries TRBV15 and TRBJ1-4; the D is unclear. Trimming cost V 4 bases and J 0 bases, with 6 bases left between them. Germline-derived CDR1 and CDR2 are LNHNV and YYDKDF (reference sequence). CDR3 size: 14 residues. The CDR3 coding sequence is TGTGCCACCAGCATACATGCAACTAATGAAAAACTGTTTTTT. Amino acid sequence: CATSIHATNEKLFF.

The rearrangement links TRBV6-5 to TRBJ2-3; D is possibly TRBD2 (6 bases). Germline loops: CDR1 MNHEY, CDR2 SVGAGI. CDR3 length: 15 amino acids. V was shortened by 0 bases and J by 4 bases, with 11 bases between the two germline ends. The CDR3 spells CASSYSTGVPDTQYF. CDR3 coding DNA: TGTGCCAGCAGTTACTCGACGGGGGTCCCAGATACGCAGTATTTT.

This sequence joins TRBV19 and TRBJ1-1; tentatively, D is TRBD1 (5 bases). Trimming pared 7 bases from V and 8 bases from J, leaving 17 bases between. The CDR3 sequence is 13 residues long. Germline CDR1 LNHDA, CDR2 SQIVND (reference sequence). The CDR3 DNA reads TGTGCCAGTAACCCAAGTCCGTCAGGGGAAGCTTTCTTT. Residues: CASNPSPSGEAFF.

The chain joins TRBV18 to TRBJ1-1, with D hard to call. Trimming removed 2 bases from V and 4 bases from J, with 11 bases in between. Germline CDR1 reads KGHSH; CDR2 reads LQKENI. This CDR3 is built from 14 residues. The CDR3 loop reads CASSPDEGATEAFF. The CDR3 DNA follows: TGTGCCAGCTCACCAGACGAGGGAGCCACTGAAGCTTTCTTT.

The chain links TRBV4-1 to TRBJ1-2; the match to TRBD1 covers 8 bases. Unmatched junction bases numbered 10, after V lost 6 bases and J lost 4 bases. The CDR3 consists of 15 residues. Germline values: CDR1 MGHRA, CDR2 YSYEKL. CDR3 amino acids: CASRQDRATLYGYTF. CDR3 in DNA: TGCGCCAGCAGGCAGGACAGGGCGACGCTCTATGGCTACACCTTC.

The chain uses TRBV4-3 and TRBJ2-7; 7 nucleotides match TRBD1. Per germline, CDR1 LGHNA and CDR2 YSLEER. The CDR3 runs to 15 residues. V gave up 1 base and J gave up 6 bases; unmatched junction bases: 9. CDR3 sequence (DNA): TGCGCCAGCAGCCAAGGCTATGAGGGGGCCGGCGAGCAGTACTTC. Translated: CASSQGYEGAGEQYF.

CDR3 nucleotides: TGTGCCAGCAGTAAACAGGGATATGGCTACACCTTC. As protein: CASSKQGYGYTF. The V gene is TRBV12-3 or TRBV12-4, the J gene TRBJ1-2; D is possibly TRBD1 (6 bases). The CDR3 has 12 residues. Trimming pared 5 bases from V and 5 bases from J, leaving 9 bases between.